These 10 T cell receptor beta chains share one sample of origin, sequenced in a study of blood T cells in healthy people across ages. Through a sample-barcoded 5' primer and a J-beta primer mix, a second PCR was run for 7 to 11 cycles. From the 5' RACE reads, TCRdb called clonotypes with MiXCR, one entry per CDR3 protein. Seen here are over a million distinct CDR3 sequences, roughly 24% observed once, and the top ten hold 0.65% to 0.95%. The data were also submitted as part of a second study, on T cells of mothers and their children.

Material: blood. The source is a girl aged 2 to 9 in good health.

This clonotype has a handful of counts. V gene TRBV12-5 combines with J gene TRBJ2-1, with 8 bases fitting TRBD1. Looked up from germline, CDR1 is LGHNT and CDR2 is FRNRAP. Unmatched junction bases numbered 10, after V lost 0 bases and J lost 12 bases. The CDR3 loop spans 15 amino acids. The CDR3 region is CASGLVSHAGQGQFF. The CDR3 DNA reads TGTGCTAGTGGTTTGGTATCTCATGCAGGACAGGGGCAGTTCTTC.

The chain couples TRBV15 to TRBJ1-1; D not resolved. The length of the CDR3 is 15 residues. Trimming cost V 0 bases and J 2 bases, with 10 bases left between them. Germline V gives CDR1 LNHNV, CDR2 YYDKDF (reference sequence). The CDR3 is CATSRDITGNTEAFF. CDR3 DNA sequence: TGTGCCACCAGCAGAGATATCACTGGCAACACTGAAGCTTTCTTT.

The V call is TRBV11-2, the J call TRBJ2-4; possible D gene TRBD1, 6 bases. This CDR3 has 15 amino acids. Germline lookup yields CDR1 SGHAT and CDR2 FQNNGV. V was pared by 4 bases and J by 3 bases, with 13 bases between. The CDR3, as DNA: TGTGCCAGCAGCTCGACCACAGGGTTCAAAAACATTCAGTACTTC. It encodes CASSSTTGFKNIQYF. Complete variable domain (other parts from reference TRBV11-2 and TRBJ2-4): EAGVAQSPRYKIIEKRQSVAFWCNPISGHATLYWYQQILGQGPKLLIQFQNNGVVDDSQLPKDRFSAERLKGVDSTLKIQPAKLEDSAVYLCASSSTTGFKNIQYFGAGTRLSVL.

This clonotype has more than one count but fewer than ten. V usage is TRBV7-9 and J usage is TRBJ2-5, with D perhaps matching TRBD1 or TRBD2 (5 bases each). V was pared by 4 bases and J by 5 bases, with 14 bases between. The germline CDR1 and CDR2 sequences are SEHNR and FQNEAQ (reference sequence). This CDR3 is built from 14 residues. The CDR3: CASSSWGPRETQYF. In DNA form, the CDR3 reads TGTGCCAGCAGCTCCTGGGGACCGAGGGAGACCCAGTACTTC.

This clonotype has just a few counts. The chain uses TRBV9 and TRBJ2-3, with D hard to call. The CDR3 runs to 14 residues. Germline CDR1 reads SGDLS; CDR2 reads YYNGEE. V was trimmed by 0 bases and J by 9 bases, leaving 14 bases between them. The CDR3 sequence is CASSVELDEETQYF. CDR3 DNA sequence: TGTGCCAGCAGCGTAGAACTGGACGAGGAGACGCAGTATTTT.

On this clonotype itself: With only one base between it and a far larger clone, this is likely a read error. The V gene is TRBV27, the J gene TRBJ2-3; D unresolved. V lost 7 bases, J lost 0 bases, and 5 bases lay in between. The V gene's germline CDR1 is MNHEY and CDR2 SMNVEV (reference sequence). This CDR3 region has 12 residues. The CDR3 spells CASISSTDTQYF. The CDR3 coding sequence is TGTGCCAGCATCTCTAGCACAGATACGCAGTATTTT.

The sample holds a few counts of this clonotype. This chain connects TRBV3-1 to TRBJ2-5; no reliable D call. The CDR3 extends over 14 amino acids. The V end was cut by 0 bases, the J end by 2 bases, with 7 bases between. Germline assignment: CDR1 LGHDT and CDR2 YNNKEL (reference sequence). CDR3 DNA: TGTGCCAGCAGCCAAGAACTCCAACAAGAGACCCAGTACTTC. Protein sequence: CASSQELQQETQYF.

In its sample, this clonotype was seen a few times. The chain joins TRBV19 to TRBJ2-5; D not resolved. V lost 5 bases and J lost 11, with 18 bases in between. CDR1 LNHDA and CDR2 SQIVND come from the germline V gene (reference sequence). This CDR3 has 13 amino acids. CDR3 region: CASSLNPAAEQYF. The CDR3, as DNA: TGTGCCAGTAGTCTAAACCCTGCGGCGGAGCAGTACTTC.

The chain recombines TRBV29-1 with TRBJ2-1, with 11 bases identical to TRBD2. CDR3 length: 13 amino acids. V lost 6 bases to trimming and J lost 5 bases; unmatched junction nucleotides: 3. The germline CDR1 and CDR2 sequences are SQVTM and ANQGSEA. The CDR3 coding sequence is TGCAGCGTCCTGGGACTAGCGGACAATGAGCAGTTCTTC. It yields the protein CSVLGLADNEQFF.

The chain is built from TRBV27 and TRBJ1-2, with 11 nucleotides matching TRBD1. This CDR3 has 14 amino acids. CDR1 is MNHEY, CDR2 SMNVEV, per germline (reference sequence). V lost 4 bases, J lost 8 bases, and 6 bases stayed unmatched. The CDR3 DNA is TGTGCCAGCAGTTCCCTGGACAGGGGGCGAGGCTACACCTTC. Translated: CASSSLDRGRGYTF.